This T cell receptor (beta chain) is from a study of blood T cell repertoires in COVID-19. Assay used: immunoSEQ multiplex PCR; TCRdb lists only in-frame clones, some missing. The sample consists of around 400,000 clones, 80% to 95% of them appearing once. The CDR3 covers 15 residues. CDR1 and CDR2 from the germline V gene are SGHTA and FQGTGA. Trimming took off 5 bases at V and 4 bases at J, with 14 bases between the two ends. Sequences were obtained from PBMCs or T cells enriched from blood (not recorded which). The clonotype was recovered from a woman aged 40 to 50 who had been exposed to COVID-19. The chain combines TRBV7-3 with TRBJ2-2; D ambiguous. The CDR3 DNA follows: TGTGCCAGCAGCCCGAGGCACACCCCCACCGGGGAGCTGTTTTTT. Translation: CASSPRHTPTGELFF.